The sequence of this T cell receptor (beta chain) was determined in a study of blood T cell repertoires in COVID-19. Trimming cost V 1 base and J 0 bases, with 6 bases left between them. The CDR3 runs to 14 residues. The germline V gene encodes CDR1 SNHLY and CDR2 FYNNEI. In its sample, this clone was seen a few times. Profiling relied on immunoSEQ multiplex PCR, and the TCRdb table lists in-frame clones only, not all of them. The top ten clones hold about 1.9% of a sample with around 110,000 clones, less than 95% of them seen once. The TCR comes from a human donor with active COVID-19. The donor label of this sample is uncertain. The chain recombines TRBV2 with TRBJ1-1; D unresolved. The sequenced sample was peripheral blood. The CDR3 sequence: CASSEDTLNTEAFF. CDR3 sequence (DNA): TGTGCCAGCAGTGAAGACACACTGAACACTGAAGCTTTCTTT.